The T cell receptor (beta chain) described here comes from a study of blood T cell repertoires in COVID-19. Study overall: The study drew acute and convalescent COVID-19 samples from the United States, Italy and Spain.

In the original analysis: Using reference gene primer amplification, nucleated cell counts were estimated. Libraries were prepared by immunoSEQ multiplex PCR; TCRdb keeps only in-frame clonotypes and omits some of them. From that table come the V and J calls and clone size; the DNA was used to work out D and trimming. The data hold over 100,000 clones, with approximately 87% observed a single time. Per germline, CDR1 SGHTA and CDR2 FQGTGA. The CDR3 totals 13 residues. V lost 2 bases to trimming and J lost 4 bases, with 8 bases between them. The TCR sequence derives from a woman between 50 and 59 years old with acute or convalescent COVID-19. This sequence joins TRBV7-3 and TRBJ1-1; D call uncertain. The sample consisted of peripheral blood. Here the CDR3 DNA reads TGTGCCAGCAGCTTAGAGGTGGGCACTGAAGCTTTCTTT. Translation: CASSLEVGTEAFF. Supplemented by reference TRBV7-3 and TRBJ1-1, the full variable domain reads GAGVSQTPSNKVTEKGKYVELRCDPISGHTALYWYRQSLGQGPEFLIYFQGTGAADDSGLPNDRFFAVRPEGSVSTLKIQRTERGDSAVYLCASSLEVGTEAFFGQGTRLTVV.